These 21 T cell receptor beta chains originate from one sample sequenced in a study of T cell responses to AZD1222 COVID-19 vaccine. Some clones are missing from TCRdb's copy, which holds only in-frame ones; the method was immunoSEQ multiplex PCR. The sample holds 150,000 to 200,000 clones, 94% seen once. This specimen was peripheral blood, taken on day 0 of AZD1222 vaccination. The origin of the receptors is an adult in good health.

The rearrangement joins TRBV3-1 (or the pseudogene TRBV3-2) to TRBJ2-7; 12 bases fit TRBD2. The V gene's germline CDR1 is LGHDT and CDR2 YNNKEL (reference sequence). The V and J ends lost 3 bases and 4 bases, in that order; junction bases with no gene match: 22. The CDR3 length is 21 residues. The CDR3 bases are TGTGCCAGCAGCCAGGGCACGGTTCGGCAGGGGGCGACTAGCGGGAGTTACGAGCAGTACTTC. Encoded protein: CASSQGTVRQGATSGSYEQYF.

As to this clone: Other DNA sequences in this specimen translate into the identical CDR3. CDR3 DNA sequence: TGCGCCAGCAGCTTGGAAGGGGGCAATCAGCCCCAGCATTTT. This gives the protein CASSLEGGNQPQHF. J is TRBJ1-5 and V is TRBV5-1; D perhaps matches TRBD1 (5 bases). The CDR3 contains 14 residues. Germline V gene sequence: CDR1 SGHRS, CDR2 YFSETQ. The V end was cut by 0 bases, the J end by 2 bases, with 6 bases between.

This clone is a singleton in its sample. The genes are TRBV5-1 and TRBJ1-4; 7 bases fit TRBD1. J lost 8 bases, V lost 0 bases, and 10 bases had no gene match. This CDR3 is built from 16 residues. Germline CDR1 is SGHRS and CDR2 is YFSETQ. In DNA, the CDR3 is TGCGCCAGCAGCTTGGGGATAGGGGGCGCAGAGGAAAAACTGTTTTTT. Translated: CASSLGIGGAEEKLFF. Using reference TRBV5-1 and TRBJ1-4 for the parts outside the CDR3, the full variable domain is KAGVTQTPRYLIKTRGQQVTLSCSPISGHRSVSWYQQTPGQGLQFLFEYFSETQRNKGNFPGRFSGRQFSNSRSEMNVSTLELGDSALYLCASSLGIGGAEEKLFFGSGTQLSVL.

The chain links TRBV3-1 (or the pseudogene TRBV3-2) to TRBJ1-1; D is possibly TRBD1 (5 bases). CDR1 LGHDT and CDR2 YNNKEL come from the germline V gene (reference sequence). The germline V and J ends were trimmed by 4 bases and 3 bases, with 18 bases remaining between them. The CDR3 sequence is 16 residues long. The CDR3, as DNA: TGTGCCAGCAGCCGAGGGACCACGGCAATTTACACTGAAGCTTTCTTT. The encoded protein is CASSRGTTAIYTEAFF.

This sequence joins TRBV4-1 and TRBJ2-1; D uncertain. Trimming took off 1 base at V and 12 bases at J, with 19 bases between the two ends. CDR1 is MGHRA and CDR2 is YSYEKL in the germline V gene. CDR3 length: 15 amino acids. CDR3 bases: TGCGCCAGCAGCCAAGGGCCGATCCTGGGTTCTCGGCAGTTCTTC. Translating gives CASSQGPILGSRQFF.

The chain recombines TRBV27 with TRBJ1-5; the D is unclear. CDR1 is MNHEY and CDR2 is SMNVEV in the germline V gene (reference sequence). The CDR3 extends over 15 amino acids. The ends were cut back, 4 bases at V and 0 bases at J, with 10 bases in the middle. The CDR3 sequence: CASSSYKDSNQPQHF. The CDR3 nucleotides are TGTGCCAGCAGTTCTTACAAAGATAGCAATCAGCCCCAGCATTTT.

The genes are TRBV7-9 and TRBJ1-3; no firm D call. V was trimmed by 1 base and J by 0 bases, leaving 7 bases between them. Germline V lookup: CDR1 SEHNR, CDR2 FQNEAQ (reference sequence). There are 15 residues in the CDR3. The CDR3 bases are TGTGCCAGCAGCTTAGAGCGTGTCTCTGGAAACACCATATATTTT. Amino acid sequence: CASSLERVSGNTIYF.

The chain couples TRBV28 to TRBJ2-1; D is possibly TRBD2 (6 bases). V was shortened by 5 bases and J by 6 bases, with 14 bases between the two germline ends. This CDR3 is 14 amino acids long. The germline V gene has CDR1 MDHEN and CDR2 SYDVKM. The CDR3 DNA follows: TGTGCCAGCAGTCCGACGGACGGGAGCAATGAGCAGTTCTTC. This encodes CASSPTDGSNEQFF.

This clone was seen only a few times. The chain uses TRBV30 and TRBJ1-5; TRBD1 is a possible D gene (5 bases). CDR1 and CDR2 (germline): GTSNPN, SVGIG (reference sequence). The CDR3 runs 13 residues. CDR3 sequence (DNA): TGTGCGGTGGGCAGGGCAAGCAATCAGCCCCAGCATTTT. It encodes CAVGRASNQPQHF.

V usage is TRBV5-1 and J usage is TRBJ1-3; D gene unclear. V was clipped by 4 bases and J by 2 bases, with 16 bases between them. The V gene's germline CDR1 is SGHRS and CDR2 YFSETQ. The CDR3 has 16 residues. CDR3 DNA sequence: TGCGCCAGCAGCCAATACCCATCTGTCCCTGGAAACACCATATATTTT. It yields the protein CASSQYPSVPGNTIYF.

The CDR3 sequence: CASSRENQPQHF. In nucleotides, the CDR3 is TGTGCCAGTTCCAGGGAGAATCAGCCCCAGCATTTT. The chain links TRBV3-1 (or the pseudogene TRBV3-2) to TRBJ1-5; tentatively, D is TRBD1 (5 bases). V lost 9 bases and J lost 4, with 10 bases in between. The length of the CDR3 is 12 residues. The V gene's germline CDR1 is LGHDT and CDR2 YNNKEL (reference sequence).

The rearrangement links TRBV5-8 to TRBJ1-6; no clear D gene. Germline assignment: CDR1 SGHTS and CDR2 YDEGEE. The CDR3 runs 16 residues. V dropped 2 bases and J dropped 9 bases, with 18 bases sitting between them. This chain's CDR3 is CASSFRRPSNGSPLHF. In DNA form, the CDR3 reads TGTGCCAGCAGCTTTAGGCGTCCAAGTAATGGTTCACCCCTCCACTTT.

The rearrangement joins TRBV9 to TRBJ2-1; D unresolved. The CDR3 contains 15 residues. V lost 4 bases and J lost 5, with 16 bases in between. Germline CDR1 SGDLS, CDR2 YYNGEE. The CDR3 DNA reads TGTGCCAGCAGCCCCGGTGGCGGACCAAACAATGAGCAGTTCTTC. Its protein is CASSPGGGPNNEQFF. Full variable domain (missing parts from reference TRBV9 and TRBJ2-1): DSGVTQTPKHLITATGQRVTLRCSPRSGDLSVYWYQQSLDQGLQFLIQYYNGEERAKGNILERFSAQQFPDLHSELNLSSLELGDSALYFCASSPGGGPNNEQFFGPGTRLTVL.

The V and J genes are TRBV5-1 and TRBJ1-2, with D unclear. Germline CDR1 SGHRS, CDR2 YFSETQ. V gave up 6 bases and J gave up 3 bases, with 18 bases separating them. The CDR3 covers 15 residues. The CDR3 reads CASTHSTVGDYGYTF. DNA of the CDR3: TGCGCCAGCACCCATTCGACGGTTGGTGACTATGGCTACACCTTC.

The chain employs TRBV25-1 and TRBJ1-2, with D possibly TRBD1 on 6 matching bases. CDR3 length: 13 amino acids. CDR1 and CDR2 (germline): MGHDK, SYGVNS. Trimming left V 8 bases short and J 3 bases short, with 13 bases between. CDR3 coding DNA: TGTGCCAGCTCCCAAAGGACAGACTATGGCTACACCTTC. Its protein is CASSQRTDYGYTF.

This chain links TRBV7-9 with TRBJ2-1; TRBD2 aligns across 7 bases. There are 13 residues in the CDR3. V lost 5 bases and J lost 8; bases outside the gene matches: 6. Germline values: CDR1 SEHNR, CDR2 FQNEAQ (reference sequence). DNA for the CDR3: TGTGCCAGCAGCCCGAGCGGGATTTATGAGCAGTTCTTC. It specifies CASSPSGIYEQFF.

V gene TRBV6-5 combines with J gene TRBJ1-1, with D unresolved. Trimming removed 7 bases from V and 3 bases from J, with 15 bases in between. Germline V CDR1 and CDR2: MNHEY, SVGAGI. This CDR3 has 14 residues. The CDR3 coding sequence is TGTGCCAGCACTAAGGACGCTACTTACACTGAAGCTTTCTTT. The encoded protein is CASTKDATYTEAFF.

The sample holds one count of this clone. The genes are TRBV18 and TRBJ2-2, with 8 bases identical to TRBD2. The germline CDR1 and CDR2 sequences are KGHSH and LQKENI. The V gene end was trimmed by 3 bases and the J gene end by 0 bases; junction bases not matched to a gene: 3. The CDR3 has 16 amino acids. The CDR3 coding sequence is TGTGCCAGCTCACCGCCGGGACTAGCGAACACCGGGGAGCTGTTTTTT. Translation gives CASSPPGLANTGELFF. Full variable domain (outside the CDR3, taken from reference TRBV18 and TRBJ2-2): NAGVMQNPRHLVRRRGQEARLRCSPMKGHSHVYWYRQLPEEGLKFMVYLQKENIIDESGMPKERFSAEFPKEGPSILRIQQVVRGDSAAYFCASSPPGLANTGELFFGEGSRLTVL.

The chain couples TRBV28 to TRBJ1-5; possible D gene TRBD1, 6 bases. The germline CDR1 and CDR2 sequences are MDHEN and SYDVKM. This CDR3 contains 16 residues. The V end was cut by 5 bases, the J end by 6 bases, with 20 bases between. CDR3 nucleotides: TGTGCCAGCAGTACCCCTAGTGGGGGGCGCTTTCAGCCCCAGCATTTT. Its translation: CASSTPSGGRFQPQHF.

The chain carries TRBV2 and TRBJ1-4; 7 positions match TRBD1. Trimming cost V 7 bases and J 1 base; bases outside gene matches: 9. CDR3 size: 16 residues. The germline CDR1 and CDR2 sequences are SNHLY and FYNNEI. CDR3 residues: CASKNRDSITNEKLFF. CDR3 coding DNA: TGTGCCAGCAAAAACCGGGACAGCATAACTAATGAAAAACTGTTTTTT.

This rearrangement joins TRBV3-1 (or the pseudogene TRBV3-2) to TRBJ1-1, with D hard to call. Per germline, CDR1 LGHDT and CDR2 YNNKEL (reference sequence). The CDR3 consists of 13 residues. Deletions cut 4 bases from V and 4 bases from J, with 10 bases between. CDR3: CASSPGLGTEAFF. DNA of the CDR3: TGTGCCAGCAGCCCCGGACTGGGCACTGAAGCTTTCTTT.